This T cell receptor beta chain was identified during a study of CD8+ T cells in alopecia areata. Study context: Dosing spanned 6 to 18 months on tofacitinib, then 6 months off drug.

Trimming took 1 base from V and 13 from J, leaving 18 bases between them. This CDR3 spans 14 amino acids. Germline V gene data show CDR1 as SGHRS and CDR2 as YFSETQ. Following extraction, RNA underwent reverse transcription to cDNA, which served as the sequencing template. Data came from immunoSEQ multiplex PCR; TCRdb stores just in-frame clones and leaves some out. The sample includes approximately 160,000 clones, approximately 62% of them seen just once. Treatment noted: oral pan-JAK inhibitor, 5-10 mg twice daily. The sequence was obtained from a human donor with alopecia areata. Specimen: CD4+ T cells sorted from blood, collected at week 24, from a patient treated with tofacitinib. This chain connects TRBV5-1 to TRBJ2-1; no clear D gene. CDR3 region: CASSLTSSVGRQFF. Here the CDR3 DNA reads TGCGCCAGCAGCTTGACGAGTTCGGTAGGCAGACAGTTCTTC.